The following is a T cell receptor beta chain sequence with its context. Its antigen remains unknown. All sorted populations exceeded 95% purity. The source of the sample is a study of beta chain features in type 1 diabetes. Study-wide results and caveats: PCR might favor shorter templates, equally in patients and controls. Shortening of TCRB CDR3s, moderate but significant, appeared in all four CD4+ subsets of Type 1 diabetes patients.

Expressed TCRB transcripts were sequenced, since all the RNA that had been isolated was reverse transcribed. Measured with immunoSEQ multiplex PCR; TCRdb has only the in-frame clones, and not every one. The data contain fewer than 900,000 clones, 15% to 20% of them singletons. Germline V lookup: CDR1 LGHNA, CDR2 YSLEER. The CDR3 runs to 16 residues. V lost 0 bases and J lost 8, with 16 bases in between. The receptor's source is a woman between 18 and 29 years old in good health. The chain combines TRBV4-3 with TRBJ1-4, with a possible D match to TRBD1 (5 bases). Sequenced input: naive CD4+ T cells from blood. CDR3 sequence (DNA): TGCGCCAGCAGCCAAGATGAGGAGGCAGGGCGCGAAAAACTGTTTTTT. Protein sequence: CASSQDEEAGREKLFF.